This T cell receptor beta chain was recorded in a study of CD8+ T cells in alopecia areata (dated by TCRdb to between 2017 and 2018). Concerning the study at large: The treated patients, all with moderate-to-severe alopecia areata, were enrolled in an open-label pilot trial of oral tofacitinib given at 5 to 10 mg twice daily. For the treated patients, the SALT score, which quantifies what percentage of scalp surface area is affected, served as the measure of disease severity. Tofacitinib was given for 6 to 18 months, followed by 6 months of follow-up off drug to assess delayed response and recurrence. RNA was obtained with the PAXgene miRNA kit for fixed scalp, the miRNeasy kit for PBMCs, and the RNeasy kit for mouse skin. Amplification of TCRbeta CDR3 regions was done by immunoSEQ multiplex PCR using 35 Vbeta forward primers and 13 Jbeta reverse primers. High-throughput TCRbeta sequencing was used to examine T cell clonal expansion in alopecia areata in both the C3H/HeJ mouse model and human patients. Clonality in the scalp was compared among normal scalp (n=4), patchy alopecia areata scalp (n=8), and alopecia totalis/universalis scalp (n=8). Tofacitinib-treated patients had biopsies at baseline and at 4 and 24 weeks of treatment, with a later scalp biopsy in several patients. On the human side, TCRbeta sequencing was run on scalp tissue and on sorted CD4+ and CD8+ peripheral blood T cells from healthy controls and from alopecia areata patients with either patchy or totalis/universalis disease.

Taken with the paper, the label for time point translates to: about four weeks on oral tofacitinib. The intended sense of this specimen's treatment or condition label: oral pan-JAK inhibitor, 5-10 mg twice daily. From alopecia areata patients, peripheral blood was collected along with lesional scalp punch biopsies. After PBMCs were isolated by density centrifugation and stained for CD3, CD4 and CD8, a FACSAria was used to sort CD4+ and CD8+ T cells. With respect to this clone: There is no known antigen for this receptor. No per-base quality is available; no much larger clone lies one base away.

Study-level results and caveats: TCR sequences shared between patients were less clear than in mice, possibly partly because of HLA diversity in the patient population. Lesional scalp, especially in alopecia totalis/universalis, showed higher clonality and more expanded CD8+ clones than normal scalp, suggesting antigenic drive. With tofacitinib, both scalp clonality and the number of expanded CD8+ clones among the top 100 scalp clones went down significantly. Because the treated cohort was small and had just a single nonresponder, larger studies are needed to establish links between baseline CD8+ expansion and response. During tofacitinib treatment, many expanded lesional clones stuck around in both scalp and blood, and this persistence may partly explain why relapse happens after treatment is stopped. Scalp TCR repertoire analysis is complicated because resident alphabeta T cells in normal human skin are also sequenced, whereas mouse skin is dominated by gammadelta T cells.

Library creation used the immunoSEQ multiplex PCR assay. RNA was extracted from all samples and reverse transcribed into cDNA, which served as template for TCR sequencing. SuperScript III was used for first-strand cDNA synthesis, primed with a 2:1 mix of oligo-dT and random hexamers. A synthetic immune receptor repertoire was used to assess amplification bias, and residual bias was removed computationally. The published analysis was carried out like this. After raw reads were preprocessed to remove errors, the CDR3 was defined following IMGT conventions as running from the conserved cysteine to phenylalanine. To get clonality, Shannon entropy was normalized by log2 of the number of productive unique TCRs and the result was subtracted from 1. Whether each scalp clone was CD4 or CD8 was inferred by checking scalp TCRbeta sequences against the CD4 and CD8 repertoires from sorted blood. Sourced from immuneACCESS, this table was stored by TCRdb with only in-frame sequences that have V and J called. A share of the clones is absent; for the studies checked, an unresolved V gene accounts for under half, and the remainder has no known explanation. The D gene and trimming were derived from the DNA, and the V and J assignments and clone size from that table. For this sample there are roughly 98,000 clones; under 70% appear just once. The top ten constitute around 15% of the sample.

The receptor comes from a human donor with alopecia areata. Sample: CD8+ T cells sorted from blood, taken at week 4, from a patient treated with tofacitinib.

The bases are TGTGCCAGCAGCTTAGACGGGTTCGAGCAGTACTTC. Translation gives CASSLDGFEQYF. The rearrangement combines TRBV7-2 with TRBJ2-7; confidence is insufficient to name the D gene. CDR1 and CDR2, looked up from the germline V gene, are SGHTA and FQGNSA. Between the V and J ends, shortened by 1 base and 6 bases respectively, the junction contains 7 bases. From the cysteine through the phenylalanine, the CDR3 covers 12 amino acids. The kept DNA is CDR3 alone, 36 bases in frame from the first base.